The sequence of this TCR beta chain was determined in a study of shared clonotypes between healthy human individuals. Study overall: The composition of the donors was a couple of women and a few men aged 18 to 49.

Note on this clone: What it binds is not known.

General study results and limits: Some naive CD4 clonotypes, roughly 5%, turned up in common across several donors. The study drew on few donors, limiting represented genetic and exposure-history diversity.

TCRdb keeps only in-frame clones here, not all; method: immunoSEQ multiplex PCR. The sample includes 950,000 to 1,300,000 clones, about three quarters seen only once; the top ten take around 1.5%. Per germline, CDR1 SGHAT and CDR2 FQNNGV. Trimming cost V 6 bases and J 7 bases, with 11 bases left between them. This CDR3 has 12 residues. The sequence was obtained from a man younger than 35 in good health. Sequences were obtained from memory CD4+ T cells sorted from blood. Described subset: CD45RA-negative fraction. The chain combines TRBV11-2 with TRBJ2-3; D unclear. This CDR3 reads CASRPDGNTQYF. The CDR3 DNA sequence: TGTGCCAGCAGGCCGGACGGCAATACGCAGTATTTT.